The 18 T cell receptor beta chains given below trace back to one sample, sequenced in a study of cytomegalovirus exposure and HLA in healthy donors. Both 60 Vbeta primers and 13 Jbeta primers went into the PCR. This table comes from immunoSEQ multiplex PCR, and its TCRdb copy is limited to in-frame clones, with some not included. Among 150,000 to 200,000 clones listed, 75% to 90% were seen once. Sequencing used PBMCs. These TCRs come from a woman in her late teens or twenties in good health and CMV-seronegative.

This clone was seen once. The CDR3 reads CASSLPATNEKLFF. CDR3 coding DNA: TGTGCCAGCAGTTTACCGGCAACTAATGAAAAACTGTTTTTT. This rearrangement joins TRBV28 to TRBJ1-4, with D unclear. V was pared by 2 bases and J by 0 bases, with 4 bases between. The germline V gene has CDR1 MDHEN and CDR2 SYDVKM. The CDR3 covers 14 residues.

The chain combines TRBV6-5 with TRBJ2-7; 8 bases align to TRBD1. The CDR3 totals 16 residues. The V gene's germline CDR1 is MNHEY and CDR2 SVGAGI. J lost 0 bases, V lost 0 bases, and 4 bases had no gene match. CDR3: CASSYSRQGPSYEQYF. CDR3 nucleotide sequence: TGTGCCAGCAGTTACTCGAGACAGGGGCCCTCCTACGAGCAGTACTTC.

The CDR3 DNA reads TGCGCCAGCAGCTCACAGGGGCTTGGGGGAGAGACCCAGTACTTC. Translated, it gives CASSSQGLGGETQYF. The chain carries TRBV5-1 and TRBJ2-5; the match to TRBD1 covers 7 bases. Germline V lookup: CDR1 SGHRS, CDR2 YFSETQ. Trimming at V came to 3 bases and at J to 4 bases, leaving 9 bases not matched to a gene. The CDR3 covers 15 residues.

V is TRBV30 and J is TRBJ1-6; TRBD1 aligns across 7 bases. From germline, CDR1 is GTSNPN and CDR2 SVGIG (reference sequence). After removal of 4 bases from V and 6 bases from J, the junction contained 6 bases not matched to a gene. The CDR3 is 14 residues long. CDR3 protein: CAWIGGQFNSPLHF. The CDR3, as DNA: TGTGCCTGGATTGGGGGACAGTTTAATTCACCCCTCCACTTT.

The chain uses TRBV5-1 and TRBJ2-1; 8 nucleotides match TRBD2. V lost 3 bases to trimming and J lost 7 bases; unmatched junction nucleotides: 0. Germline V gene lookup returns CDR1 SGHRS and CDR2 YFSETQ. This CDR3 comprises 12 residues. CDR3 DNA: TGCGCCAGCAGCTCGGGGGGGAATGAGCAGTTCTTC. Translated, it gives CASSSGGNEQFF.

The gene calls are TRBV4-1 and TRBJ1-2; the match to TRBD1 covers 7 bases. The CDR3 length is 17 residues. CDR1 is MGHRA, CDR2 YSYEKL, per germline. V dropped 6 bases and J dropped 3; count of bases not matched to a gene: 16. The CDR3 loop reads CASRQGPGRTLHYGYTF. CDR3 nucleotides: TGCGCCAGCAGACAGGGGCCGGGACGGACCCTTCACTATGGCTACACCTTC.

The genes are TRBV6-5 and TRBJ2-2, with D perhaps matching TRBD1 (5 bases). Germline values: CDR1 MNHEY, CDR2 SVGAGI. The CDR3 spans 13 residues. V lost 11 bases and J lost 0, with 10 bases in between. This CDR3 reads CAGAESNTGELFF. The CDR3 coding sequence is TGTGCCGGGGCCGAATCGAACACCGGGGAGCTGTTTTTT.

The chain joins TRBV30 to TRBJ2-7, with 8 bases aligning to TRBD1. Trimming at V came to 5 bases and at J to 2 bases, leaving 5 bases not matched to a gene. CDR1 is GTSNPN and CDR2 is SVGIG in the germline V gene (reference sequence). The CDR3 spans 13 residues. The CDR3 sequence: CAWSQGAPYEQYF. CDR3 bases: TGTGCCTGGTCGCAGGGGGCTCCCTACGAGCAGTACTTC.

V is TRBV6-6 and J is TRBJ1-2; 11 bases are shared with TRBD1. This CDR3 contains 15 residues. Germline values: CDR1 MNHNY, CDR2 SVGAGI (reference sequence). Trimming cost V 6 bases and J 3 bases; bases outside gene matches: 6. This CDR3 reads CASRPPGQGDYGYTF. The CDR3 bases are TGTGCCAGCAGGCCACCGGGACAGGGGGACTATGGCTACACCTTC.

The chain combines TRBV9 with TRBJ2-7; possible D gene TRBD1, 5 bases. The CDR3 is 13 amino acids. The germline V and J ends were trimmed by 1 base and 7 bases, with 12 bases remaining between them. Germline CDR1 and CDR2: SGDLS and YYNGEE. The CDR3 spells CASSVYPAGEQYF. The DNA of the CDR3 is TGTGCCAGCAGCGTATATCCCGCAGGGGAGCAGTACTTC.

This clone showed up just once. The V and J genes are TRBV5-1 and TRBJ2-4; 14 bases are a match to TRBD2. CDR1 SGHRS and CDR2 YFSETQ come from the germline V gene. Trimming removed 4 bases from V and 2 bases from J; junction bases left unmatched: 5. This CDR3 comprises 17 residues. CDR3 sequence: CASSRGLAGATKNIQYF. CDR3 in DNA: TGCGCCAGCAGCCGGGGACTAGCGGGGGCCACCAAAAACATTCAGTACTTC.

The chain carries TRBV15 and TRBJ2-2; possibly TRBD2 for D (6 bases). V was pared by 5 bases and J by 4 bases, with 17 bases between. In germline, CDR1 is LNHNV, CDR2 YYDKDF (reference sequence). CDR3 size: 16 residues. CDR3 sequence: CATSESWGEGTGELFF. In DNA, the CDR3 is TGTGCCACCAGCGAGTCTTGGGGGGAAGGCACCGGGGAGCTGTTTTTT. The full variable domain, in which reference TRBV15 and TRBJ2-2 provide the parts outside the CDR3, is DAMVIQNPRYQVTQFGKPVTLSCSQTLNHNVMYWYQQKSSQAPKLLFHYYDKDFNNEADTPDNFQSRRPNTSFCFLDIRSPGLGDTAMYLCATSESWGEGTGELFFGEGSRLTVL.

J is TRBJ2-1 and V is TRBV27; D may be TRBD2 (6 bases). V was shortened by 1 base and J by 7 bases, with 11 bases between the two germline ends. CDR1 and CDR2 (germline): MNHEY, SMNVEV (reference sequence). The CDR3 contains 14 residues. The CDR3 DNA reads TGTGCCAGCAGTTTATTCGGAGGAGGGAATGAGCAGTTCTTC. It encodes CASSLFGGGNEQFF.

The chain uses TRBV4-2 and TRBJ2-7; TRBD2 agrees at 10 bases. The CDR3 totals 16 residues. CDR1 and CDR2 from the germline V gene are LGHNA and YNFKEQ. Trimming at V came to 0 bases and at J to 5 bases, leaving 7 bases not matched to a gene. CDR3 bases: TGTGCCAGCAGCCAAGATCGCGTAGCGGGGGGCCACGAGCAGTACTTC. This translates into CASSQDRVAGGHEQYF.

The rearrangement joins TRBV29-1 to TRBJ1-2, with D perhaps TRBD1 (6 bases). V was shortened by 4 bases and J by 8 bases, with 17 bases between the two germline ends. In germline, CDR1 is SQVTM, CDR2 ANQGSEA. The CDR3 has 13 amino acids. CDR3 coding DNA: TGCAGCGTTGGAGAGTCGGGGGGCAAAGGCTACACCTTC. Amino acids: CSVGESGGKGYTF.

This clone was detected only once. V is TRBV19 and J is TRBJ1-6, with a tentative D call TRBD1 (6 bases). Germline V lookup: CDR1 LNHDA, CDR2 SQIVND (reference sequence). The CDR3 is 16 amino acids. Trimming removed 3 bases from V and 7 bases from J, with 16 bases in between. CDR3 loop: CASSILLRTDNSPLHF. CDR3 sequence (DNA): TGTGCCAGTAGTATTCTTCTCCGGACAGACAATTCACCCCTCCACTTT.

This clone has a handful of counts. V usage is TRBV4-1 and J usage is TRBJ1-2, with a tentative D call TRBD1 (5 bases). The CDR3 has 13 residues. Germline V lookup: CDR1 MGHRA, CDR2 YSYEKL. V was trimmed by 8 bases and J by 8 bases, leaving 18 bases between them. Here the CDR3 reads CASSPTALEGYTF. In DNA, the CDR3 is TGCGCCAGCTCCCCGACAGCGCTTGAAGGCTACACCTTC.

The chain couples TRBV11-2 to TRBJ1-3; D ambiguous. Germline V gives CDR1 SGHAT, CDR2 FQNNGV. V lost 0 bases and J 7 bases, leaving 7 bases between the germline ends. CDR3 length: 13 amino acids. The CDR3 sequence is CASSLDLRNTIYF. The CDR3 DNA is TGTGCCAGCAGCTTAGATCTGCGGAACACCATATATTTT.